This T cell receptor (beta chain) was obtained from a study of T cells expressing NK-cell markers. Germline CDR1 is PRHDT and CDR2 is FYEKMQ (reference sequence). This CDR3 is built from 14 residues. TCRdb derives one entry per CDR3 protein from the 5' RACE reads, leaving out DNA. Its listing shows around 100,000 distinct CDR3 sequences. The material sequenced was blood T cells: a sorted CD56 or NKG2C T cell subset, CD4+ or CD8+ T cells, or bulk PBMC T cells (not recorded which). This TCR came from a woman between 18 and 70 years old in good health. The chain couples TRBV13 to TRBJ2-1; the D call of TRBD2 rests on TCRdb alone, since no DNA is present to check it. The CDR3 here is CASSYQLADNEQFF.